This entry features one TCR beta chain sequence. This clone appeared many times. It has no known antigen specificity. Per-base quality was not reported, and no clone a single base away is much larger than it. The donors were healthy, HIV-negative adults who had no recently reported acute infections or vaccinations. Only Caucasian adults living in Nashville, Tennessee, USA were represented among the donors. CD8 memory samples combined magnetically selected CD45RO+ cells with CCR7-negative CD45RA+ effector memory (TemRA) cells. Blood was obtained by leukapheresis, after which PBMCs were separated by Ficoll-Histopaque density gradient centrifugation and cryopreserved in liquid nitrogen vapor phase. Analytical flow cytometry was used to check the purity and quantity of each magnetically sorted T cell population. Each sorted fraction had its genomic DNA isolated and then quantified by UV absorbance on a Nanodrop 2000c.

TCR CDR3 regions were amplified from genomic DNA by multiplex PCR using the deep immunoSEQ assay. Extracted genomic DNA from each cell subset was distributed evenly across all wells of several immunoSEQ 96-well plates, and each plate was treated as a replicate. For sorted subsets, about 200 ng genomic DNA, equal to 30,000 or so T cell genomes, was loaded into each replicate PCR. Purified libraries were measured with a Qubit 3.0 fluorometer, size-checked on a Bioanalyzer 2100, and measured again with the KAPA Library Quantification kit. Every immunoSEQ 96-well plate was sequenced on a separate single-read 150-cycle Illumina NextSeq 550 flow cell. The paper's processing steps were these. Because only junctional sequences without quality scores were contained in the immunoSEQ output, filtering matching that applied to full-length reads could not be performed. Sequences were annotated with PyIR, a Python wrapper for IgBLAST v1.9, using IMGT germline references to assign V/J genes and CDR3. Reads with weak V/J assignments (E-value above 1e-6), missing CDR3, stop codons, out-of-frame junctions, or ambiguous translated residues were removed. V3J clonotypes were defined as sequences sharing an identical inferred V gene, J gene, and CDR3 amino acid sequence. The percentage overlap between two repertoires was calculated by dividing the number of shared unique clonotypes by the size of the smaller repertoire. Three approaches were used to assess repertoire richness: RTK rarefaction, the Chao1 estimator, and Recon v2.1 estimates of unobserved clonotypes. Generation probabilities for all TCRbeta clonotypes obtained by the gDNA method from a few donors were computed using OLGA. TCRdb took over this immuneACCESS table, retaining in-frame rearrangements with V and J assigned. Such tables are incomplete; in checked studies, under half of the missing clones stem from an unresolved V gene, and the remainder is unexplained. V and J calls and clone size come straight from that table; D and trimming were deduced from the DNA. The sample table contains fewer than 850,000 clones; only one count was recorded for less than 95% of them. The ten largest clones take up 34% of the sample.

The sample belongs to a study of shared clonotypes between healthy human individuals (TCRdb year 2020). Study-wide context: A few men and a couple of women, aged 18 to 49 years, made up the cohort. The study deeply sequenced blood TCR repertoires of five healthy adults to estimate repertoire size and the extent of clonotype sharing between individuals. To increase sequencing depth and limit assay-specific biases, different laboratories used diverse techniques to prepare libraries and sequence TCR repertoires. Per donor, three plates each were used for CD4 naive and CD4 memory, two for CD8 naive, and one for CD8 memory. Between about 0.9 and 9 billion PBMCs per donor were obtained by leukapheresis. What the study reported, not specific to this receptor: Higher generation probabilities were observed for clonotypes shared by all four sorted-subset donors than for non-shared clonotypes. Sampling was restricted to blood, and TCR repertoires in tissues likely differ from the TCR repertoires found in blood. Because the study included only a small number of donors, the genetic and exposure-history diversity represented was limited. Based on pairwise subsampling, the degree of clonotype sharing among donors was expected to be affected by sequencing depth. Even with the large sequencing depth, rarefaction of the sorted-subset datasets indicated that sequencing was incomplete. Sharing across several donors was observed for around 5% of naive CD4, 3% to 3.5% of naive CD8, over 2% of memory CD4, and around 0.42% of memory CD8 clonotypes. Naive subsets generally had larger estimated clonotype richness than memory subsets.

Deletion took 3 bases off V and 4 bases off J, with a span of 11 bases between the germline ends. The cysteine opens and the phenylalanine closes a CDR3 of 14 amino acids. Only the CDR3 DNA is retained, 42 bases long and in frame from the first base. CDR1 and CDR2 are read off the germline V gene (reference sequence) as MNHEY and SMNVEV. Material for sequencing was memory CD8+ T cells from PBMCs. The intended sense of this specimen's cell subset or site label: CD45RO+ cells pooled with CCR7-negative TemRA cells. The TCR originated in a man aged 18 to 30 in good health. Some clones in this sample may be carry-over from other donors' samples. The sequence links TRBV27 to TRBJ2-3; the D segment cannot be called with confidence. The DNA sequence is TGTGCCAGCAGTTTCCTCGGCAATTCAGATACGCAGTATTTT. It codes for CASSFLGNSDTQYF.